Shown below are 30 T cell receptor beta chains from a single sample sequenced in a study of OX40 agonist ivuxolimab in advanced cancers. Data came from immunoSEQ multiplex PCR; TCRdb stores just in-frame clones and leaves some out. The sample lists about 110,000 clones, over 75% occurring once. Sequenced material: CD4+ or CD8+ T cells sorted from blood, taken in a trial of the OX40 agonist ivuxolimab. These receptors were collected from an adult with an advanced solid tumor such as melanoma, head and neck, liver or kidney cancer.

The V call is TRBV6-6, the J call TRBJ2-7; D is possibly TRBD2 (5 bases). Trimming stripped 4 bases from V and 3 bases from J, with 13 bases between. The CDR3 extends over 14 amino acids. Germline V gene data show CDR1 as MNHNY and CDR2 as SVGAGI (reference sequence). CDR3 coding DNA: TGTGCCAGCAGTTCCCCCACTAGGAGCTACGAGCAGTACTTC. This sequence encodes CASSSPTRSYEQYF.

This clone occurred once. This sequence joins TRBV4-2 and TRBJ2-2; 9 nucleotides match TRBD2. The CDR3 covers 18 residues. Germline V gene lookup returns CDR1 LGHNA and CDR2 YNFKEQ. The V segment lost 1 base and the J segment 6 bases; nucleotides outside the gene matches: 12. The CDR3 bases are TGTGCCAGCAGCCAAGGGGTTAGCGGGGGCCATCGGGCCGGGGAGCTGTTTTTT. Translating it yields CASSQGVSGGHRAGELFF.

The CDR3 loop reads CASSLGTSLDEQFF. DNA for the CDR3: TGTGCCAGCAGCCTCGGGACTAGCCTCGACGAGCAGTTCTTC. The gene calls are TRBV7-9 and TRBJ2-1; 9 bases line up with TRBD2. Per the germline V gene, CDR1 is SEHNR and CDR2 is FQNEAQ (reference sequence). V lost 5 bases to trimming and J lost 10 bases; unmatched junction nucleotides: 9. The CDR3 spans 14 residues.

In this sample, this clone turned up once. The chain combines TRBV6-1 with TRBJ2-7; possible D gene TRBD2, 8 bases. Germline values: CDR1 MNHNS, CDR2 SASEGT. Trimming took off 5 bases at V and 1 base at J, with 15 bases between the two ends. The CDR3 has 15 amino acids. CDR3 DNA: TGTGCCAGCAGTCCGGGGGGGACAGCTTCCTACGAGCAGTACTTC. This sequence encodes CASSPGGTASYEQYF.

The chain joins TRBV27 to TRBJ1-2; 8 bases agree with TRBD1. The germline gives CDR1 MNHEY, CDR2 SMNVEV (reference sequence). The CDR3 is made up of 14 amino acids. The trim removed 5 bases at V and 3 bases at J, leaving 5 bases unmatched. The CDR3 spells CASSNLQGDYGYTF. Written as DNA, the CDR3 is TGTGCCAGCAGTAACCTACAGGGGGACTATGGCTACACCTTC.

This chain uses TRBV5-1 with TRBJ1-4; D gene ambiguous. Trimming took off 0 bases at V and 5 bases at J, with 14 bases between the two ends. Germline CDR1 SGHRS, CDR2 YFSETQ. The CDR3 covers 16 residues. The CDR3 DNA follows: TGCGCCAGCAGCTTGGAAACAGCAGGAGGGAATGAAAAACTGTTTTTT. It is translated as CASSLETAGGNEKLFF.

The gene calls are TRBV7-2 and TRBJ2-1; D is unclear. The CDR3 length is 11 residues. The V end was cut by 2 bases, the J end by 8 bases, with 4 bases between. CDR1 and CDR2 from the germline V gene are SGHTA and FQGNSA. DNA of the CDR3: TGTGCCAGCAGCTTATATGATGAGCAGTTCTTC. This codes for CASSLYDEQFF. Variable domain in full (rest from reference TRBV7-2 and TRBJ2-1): GAGVSQSPSNKVTEKGKDVELRCDPISGHTALYWYRQSLGQGLEFLIYFQGNSAPDKSGLPSDRFSAERTGGSVSTLTIQRTQQEDSAVYLCASSLYDEQFFGPGTRLTVL.

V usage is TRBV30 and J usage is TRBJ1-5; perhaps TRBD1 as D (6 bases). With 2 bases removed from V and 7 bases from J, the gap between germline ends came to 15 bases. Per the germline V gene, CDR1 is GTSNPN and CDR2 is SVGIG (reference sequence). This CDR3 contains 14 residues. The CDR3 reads CAWSLGLGGQPQHF. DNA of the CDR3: TGTGCCTGGAGTCTCGGCTTGGGGGGCCAGCCCCAGCATTTT.

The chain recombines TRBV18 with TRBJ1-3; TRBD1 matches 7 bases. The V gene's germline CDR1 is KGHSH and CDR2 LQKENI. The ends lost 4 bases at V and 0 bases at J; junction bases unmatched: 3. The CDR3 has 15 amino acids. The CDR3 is CASSLYRGSGNTIYF. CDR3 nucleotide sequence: TGTGCCAGCTCACTCTACAGGGGCTCTGGAAACACCATATATTTT.

The CDR3 here is CASSQDPGQGAVSPLHF. For the CDR3, the DNA is TGCGCCAGCAGCCAGGACCCCGGACAGGGGGCAGTTTCACCCCTCCACTTT. The V and J genes are TRBV4-3 and TRBJ1-6, with TRBD1 matching over 11 bases. The CDR3 consists of 17 residues. Trimming at V came to 3 bases and at J to 9 bases, leaving 10 bases not matched to a gene. Germline CDR1 reads LGHNA; CDR2 reads YSLEER.

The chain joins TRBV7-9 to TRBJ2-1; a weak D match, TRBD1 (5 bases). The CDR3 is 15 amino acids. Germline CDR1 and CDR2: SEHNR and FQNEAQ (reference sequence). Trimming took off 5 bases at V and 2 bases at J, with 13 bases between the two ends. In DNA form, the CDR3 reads TGTGCCAGCAGCCCAAGGACACCCACCTACAATGAGCAGTTCTTC. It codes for CASSPRTPTYNEQFF.

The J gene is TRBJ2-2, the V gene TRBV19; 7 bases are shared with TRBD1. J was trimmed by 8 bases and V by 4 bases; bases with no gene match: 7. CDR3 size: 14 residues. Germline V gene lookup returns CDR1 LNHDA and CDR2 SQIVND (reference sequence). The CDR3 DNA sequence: TGTGCCAGTAGTACCGACAGGGAATTGGGGGAGCTGTTTTTT. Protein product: CASSTDRELGELFF.

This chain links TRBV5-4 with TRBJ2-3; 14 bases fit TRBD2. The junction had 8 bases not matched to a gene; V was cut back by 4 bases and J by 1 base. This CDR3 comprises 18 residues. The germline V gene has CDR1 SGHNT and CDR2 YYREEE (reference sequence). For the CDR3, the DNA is TGTGCCAGCAGCCTAAGACTAGCGGGGGGGCCGGGCACAGATACGCAGTATTTT. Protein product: CASSLRLAGGPGTDTQYF.

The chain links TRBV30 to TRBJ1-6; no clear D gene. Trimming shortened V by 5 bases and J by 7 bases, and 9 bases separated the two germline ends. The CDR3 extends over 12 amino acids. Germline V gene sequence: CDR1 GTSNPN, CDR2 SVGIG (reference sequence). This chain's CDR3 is CAWGRWNSPLHF. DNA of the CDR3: TGTGCCTGGGGACGTTGGAATTCACCCCTCCACTTT.

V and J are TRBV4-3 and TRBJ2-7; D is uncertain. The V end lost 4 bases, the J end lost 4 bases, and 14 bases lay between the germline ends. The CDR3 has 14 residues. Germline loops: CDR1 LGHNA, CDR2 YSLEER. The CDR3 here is CASSLKLTGYEQYF. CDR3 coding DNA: TGCGCCAGCAGCCTAAAGCTTACCGGGTACGAGCAGTACTTC.

CDR3 sequence: CASSQTGVYGYTF. The CDR3, as DNA: TGTGCCAGCAGCCAGACAGGGGTCTATGGCTACACCTTC. The chain carries TRBV9 and TRBJ1-2; TRBD1 agrees at 8 bases. Losses at the gene ends were 4 bases for V and 4 bases for J; bases not matched to a gene: 3. The CDR3 has 13 amino acids. CDR1 SGDLS and CDR2 YYNGEE come from the germline V gene.

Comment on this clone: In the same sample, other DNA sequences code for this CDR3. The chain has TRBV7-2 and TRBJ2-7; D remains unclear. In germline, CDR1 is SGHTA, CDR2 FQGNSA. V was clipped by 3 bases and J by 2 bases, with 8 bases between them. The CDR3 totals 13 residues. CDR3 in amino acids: CASSLGGPYEQYF. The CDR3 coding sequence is TGTGCCAGCAGCTTGGGCGGCCCCTACGAGCAGTACTTC.

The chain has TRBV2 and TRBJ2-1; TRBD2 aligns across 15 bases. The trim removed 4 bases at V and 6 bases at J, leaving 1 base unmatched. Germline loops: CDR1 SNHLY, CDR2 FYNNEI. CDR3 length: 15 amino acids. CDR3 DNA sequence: TGTGCCAGCAGTGGGACTAGCGGGGGGGCCAATGAGCAGTTCTTC. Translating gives CASSGTSGGANEQFF.

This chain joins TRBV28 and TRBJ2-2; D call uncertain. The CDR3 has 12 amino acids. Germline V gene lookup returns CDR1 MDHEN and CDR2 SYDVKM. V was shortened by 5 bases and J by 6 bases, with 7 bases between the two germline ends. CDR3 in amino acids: CASSPRPGELFF. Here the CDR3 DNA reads TGTGCCAGCAGTCCCCGACCCGGGGAGCTGTTTTTT. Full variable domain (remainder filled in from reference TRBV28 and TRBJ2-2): DVKVTQSSRYLVKRTGEKVFLECVQDMDHENMFWYRQDPGLGLRLIYFSYDVKMKEKGDIPEGYSVSREKKERFSLILESASTNQTSMYLCASSPRPGELFFGEGSRLTVL.

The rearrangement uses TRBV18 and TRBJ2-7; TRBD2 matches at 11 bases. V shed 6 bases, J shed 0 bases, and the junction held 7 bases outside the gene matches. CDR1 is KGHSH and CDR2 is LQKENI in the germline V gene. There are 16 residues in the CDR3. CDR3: CASSPGLAADSYEQYF. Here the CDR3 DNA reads TGTGCCAGCTCCCCGGGACTAGCGGCCGACTCCTACGAGCAGTACTTC.

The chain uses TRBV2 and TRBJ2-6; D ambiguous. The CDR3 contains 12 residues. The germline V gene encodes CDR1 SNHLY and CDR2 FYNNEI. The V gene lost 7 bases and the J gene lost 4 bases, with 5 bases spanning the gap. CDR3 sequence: CASMAGANVLTF. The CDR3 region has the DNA TGTGCCAGCATGGCAGGGGCCAACGTCCTGACTTTC.

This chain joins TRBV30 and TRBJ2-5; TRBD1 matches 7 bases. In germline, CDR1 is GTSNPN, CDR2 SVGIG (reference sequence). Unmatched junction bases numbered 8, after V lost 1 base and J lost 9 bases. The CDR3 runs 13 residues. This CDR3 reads CAWSERGPGPQYF. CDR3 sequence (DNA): TGTGCCTGGAGTGAAAGGGGGCCCGGGCCCCAGTACTTC.

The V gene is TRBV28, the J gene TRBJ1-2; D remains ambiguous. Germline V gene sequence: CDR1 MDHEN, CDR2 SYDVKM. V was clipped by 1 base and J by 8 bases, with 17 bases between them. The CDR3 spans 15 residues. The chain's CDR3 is CASSLSRFIGLGYTF. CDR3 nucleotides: TGTGCCAGCAGTTTATCCCGATTTATCGGCCTAGGCTACACCTTC.

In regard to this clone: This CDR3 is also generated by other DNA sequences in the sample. CDR3 in DNA: TGTGCCATCAGTGAGAGTGGCGGAGGGAACACCGGGGAGCTGTTTTTT. This translates into CAISESGGGNTGELFF. The V and J genes are TRBV10-3 and TRBJ2-2, with D perhaps TRBD2 (5 bases). Trimming stripped 2 bases from V and 1 base from J, with 11 bases between. The CDR3 is 16 residues long. From germline, CDR1 is ENHRY and CDR2 SYGVKD.

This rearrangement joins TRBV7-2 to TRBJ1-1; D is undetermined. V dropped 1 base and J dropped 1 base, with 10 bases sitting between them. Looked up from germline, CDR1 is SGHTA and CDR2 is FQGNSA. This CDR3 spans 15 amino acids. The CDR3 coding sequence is TGTGCCAGCAGCTTAGTTGGTTCCCCGAACACTGAAGCTTTCTTT. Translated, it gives CASSLVGSPNTEAFF. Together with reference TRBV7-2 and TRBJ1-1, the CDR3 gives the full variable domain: GAGVSQSPSNKVTEKGKDVELRCDPISGHTALYWYRQSLGQGLEFLIYFQGNSAPDKSGLPSDRFSAERTGGSVSTLTIQRTQQEDSAVYLCASSLVGSPNTEAFFGQGTRLTVV.

The CDR3 protein is CASSLDRGLPGSYNSPLHF. In nucleotides, the CDR3 is TGTGCCAGCAGCCTGGACAGGGGCCTACCTGGCTCCTATAATTCACCCCTCCACTTT. The genes are TRBV5-8 and TRBJ1-6, with 9 bases matching TRBD1. This CDR3 comprises 19 residues. J lost 0 bases, V lost 4 bases, and 11 bases had no gene match. Germline values: CDR1 SGHTS, CDR2 YDEGEE.

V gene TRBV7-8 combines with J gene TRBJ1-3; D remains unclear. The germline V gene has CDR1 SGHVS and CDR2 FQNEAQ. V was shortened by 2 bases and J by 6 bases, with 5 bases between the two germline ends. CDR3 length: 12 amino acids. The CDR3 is CASSLTQNTIYF. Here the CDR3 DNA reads TGTGCCAGCAGCTTAACCCAAAACACCATATATTTT.

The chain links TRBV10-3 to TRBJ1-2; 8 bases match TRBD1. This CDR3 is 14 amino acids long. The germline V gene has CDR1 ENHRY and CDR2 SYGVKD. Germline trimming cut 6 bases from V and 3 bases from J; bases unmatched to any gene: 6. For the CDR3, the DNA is TGTGCCATCAGAGAAAAGACAGGGGACTATGGCTACACCTTC. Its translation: CAIREKTGDYGYTF.

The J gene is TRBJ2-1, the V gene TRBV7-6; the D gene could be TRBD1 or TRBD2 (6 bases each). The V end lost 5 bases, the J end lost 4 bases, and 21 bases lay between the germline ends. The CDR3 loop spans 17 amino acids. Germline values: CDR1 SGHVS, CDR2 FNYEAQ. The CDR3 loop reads CASSREGRGGPYNEQFF. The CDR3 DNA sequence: TGTGCCAGCAGCCGAGAGGGTAGAGGGGGGCCTTACAATGAGCAGTTCTTC.

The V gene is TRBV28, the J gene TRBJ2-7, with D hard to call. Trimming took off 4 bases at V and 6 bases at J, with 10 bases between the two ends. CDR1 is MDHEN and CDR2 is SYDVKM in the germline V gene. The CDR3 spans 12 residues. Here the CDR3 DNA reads TGTGCCAGCAGTTCGAGTATCGGCGAGCAGTACTTC. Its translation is CASSSSIGEQYF.